This TCR beta chain was obtained from a study of blood T cell repertoires in COVID-19. About the research overall: Spain, Italy and the United States supplied samples that represented acute and convalescent COVID-19. Sources were T cells, B-cell-depleted T cells, or PBMCs; the material itself was cDNA or gDNA.

Deletions cut 5 bases from V and 6 bases from J, with 16 bases between. The CDR3 sequence is 14 residues long. Looked up from germline, CDR1 is SEHNR and CDR2 is FQNEAQ (reference sequence). In the original analysis: Cell counts per sample came from amplifying reference gene primers. Profiled with immunoSEQ multiplex PCR; TCRdb holds only in-frame clones, not every one. D and trimming were read from the DNA, whereas the V and J calls and clone size are those reported in that table. This table holds roughly 100,000 clones, approximately 80% found once. The origin of this receptor is a human donor in a cohort sampled during active COVID-19. Specimen: peripheral blood. The rearrangement links TRBV7-9 to TRBJ1-1, with D perhaps matching TRBD1 (5 bases). The CDR3 protein is CASSHDSKGAEAFF. The CDR3 DNA reads as TGTGCCAGCAGCCACGACAGTAAAGGGGCTGAAGCTTTCTTT.